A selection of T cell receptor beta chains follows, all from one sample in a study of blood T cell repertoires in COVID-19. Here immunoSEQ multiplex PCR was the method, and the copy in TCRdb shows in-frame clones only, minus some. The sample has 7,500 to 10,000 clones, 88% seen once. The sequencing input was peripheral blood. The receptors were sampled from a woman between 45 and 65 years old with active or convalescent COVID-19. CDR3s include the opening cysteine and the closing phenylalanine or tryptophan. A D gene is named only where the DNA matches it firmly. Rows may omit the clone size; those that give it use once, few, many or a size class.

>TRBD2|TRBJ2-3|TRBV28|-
TGTGCCAGCAGGACTAGCGGGAGTAGGACAGATACGCAGTATTTT
CASRTSGSRTDTQYF
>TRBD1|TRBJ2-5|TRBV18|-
TGTGCCAGCTCAACGGGACAGGGAGAGACCCAGTACTTC
CASSTGQGETQYF
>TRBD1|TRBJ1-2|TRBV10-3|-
TGTGCCATCAGTGACCGGGACAGGGGAGTCTATGGCTACACCTTC
CAISDRDRGVYGYTF
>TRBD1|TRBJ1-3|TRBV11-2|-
TGTGCCAGCAGCTTCAATACAGGGGGCGCTGGAAACACCATATATTTT
CASSFNTGGAGNTIYF
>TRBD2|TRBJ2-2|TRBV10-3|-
TGTGCCATCAGTGCTAGCGGGGTGAACACCGGGGAGCTGTTTTTT
CAISASGVNTGELFF
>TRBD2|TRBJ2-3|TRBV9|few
TGTGCCAGCAGCGTACTAGCGGGCACAGATACGCAGTATTTT
CASSVLAGTDTQYF
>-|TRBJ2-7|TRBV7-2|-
TGTGCCAGCAGCTTAGCGGGGGGTAACGAGCAGTACTTC
CASSLAGGNEQYF
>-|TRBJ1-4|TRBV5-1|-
TGCGCCAGCAACTCAGGGGCCCTTAATGAAAAACTGTTTTTT
CASNSGALNEKLFF
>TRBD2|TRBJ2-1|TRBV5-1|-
TGCGCCAGCAGCTGGCTAGCGGGGGCGGGAGAGCAGTTCTTC
CASSWLAGAGEQFF
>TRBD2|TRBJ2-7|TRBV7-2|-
TGTGCCAGCAGCGCACTAGCGGGGGCCTCCTACGAGCAGTACTTC
CASSALAGASYEQYF
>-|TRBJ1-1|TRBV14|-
TGTGCCAGCAGCCAAGTTGCTGGACGGGGTGAAGCTTTCTTT
CASSQVAGRGEAFF
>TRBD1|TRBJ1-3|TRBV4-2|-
TGTGCCAGCAGCCACACCGGGAGGACAGGGAGCCGACTCTCTGGAAACACCATATATTTT
CASSHTGRTGSRLSGNTIYF
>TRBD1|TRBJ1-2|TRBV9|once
TGTGCCAGCACCGAGGGGCAGGGGGCGCGGGGTGGCTACACCTTC
CASTEGQGARGGYTF
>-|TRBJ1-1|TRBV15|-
TGTGCCACCAGCAGAGAAAAGGGGGTGAACACTGAAGCTTTCTTT
CATSREKGVNTEAFF
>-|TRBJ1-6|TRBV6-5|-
TGTGCCAGCCTGGGAGGGACACTAAATAATTCACCCCTCCACTTT
CASLGGTLNNSPLHF
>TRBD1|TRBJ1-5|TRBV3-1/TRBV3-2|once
TGTGCCAGCAGCCCAAGACAGGGGGCGAGGCAGCCCCAGCATTTT
CASSPRQGARQPQHF
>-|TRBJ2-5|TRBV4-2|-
TGTGCCAGCAGCCAAAGCGGAAAAGTCCGGGAGACCCAGTACTTC
CASSQSGKVRETQYF
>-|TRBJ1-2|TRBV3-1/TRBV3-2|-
TGTGCCAGCAGCCATCCTGCACCGGTCACCAACTATGGCTACACCTTC
CASSHPAPVTNYGYTF
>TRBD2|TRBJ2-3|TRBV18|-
TGTGCCAGCTCACCGGGACTAGCGGGGGGAGATACGCAGTATTTT
CASSPGLAGGDTQYF
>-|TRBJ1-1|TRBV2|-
TGTGCCAGCAAGAAGGACTTGACACTCTCTAACACTGAAGCTTTCTTT
CASKKDLTLSNTEAFF
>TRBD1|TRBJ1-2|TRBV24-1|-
TGTGCCACCAGTGACCCATCAGGGGGCGAAGCTAACTATGGCTACACCTTC
CATSDPSGGEANYGYTF
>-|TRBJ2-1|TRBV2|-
TGTGCCAGCAAGGTCGGACAGACCTACAATGAGCAGTTCTTC
CASKVGQTYNEQFF
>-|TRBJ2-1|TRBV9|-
TGTGCCAGCAGCGTATCGCAGGGGCGAGAGTTCTTC
CASSVSQGREFF
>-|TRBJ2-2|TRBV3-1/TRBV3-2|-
TGTGCCAGCACCCTAAGGAGACTAGGAGCTACTGGGGAGCTGTTTTTT
CASTLRRLGATGELFF
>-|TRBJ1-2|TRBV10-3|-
TGTGCCATCAGAAACGTAACAGGGAAGGGTGGCTACACCTTC
CAIRNVTGKGGYTF
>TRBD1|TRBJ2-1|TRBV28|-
TGTGCCAGCAGTTTATCCTGGGGACAGGGGGGTCTTAGGAATGAGCAGTTCTTC
CASSLSWGQGGLRNEQFF
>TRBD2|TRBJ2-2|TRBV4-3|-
TGCGCCAGCAGCCAAGAGCCCCTGCGCGGGAGAGACACCGGGGAGCTGTTTTTT
CASSQEPLRGRDTGELFF
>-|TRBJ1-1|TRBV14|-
TGTGCCAGCAGCCAAGGAGGCTGGCACCCCCTTAACACTGAAGCTTTCTTT
CASSQGGWHPLNTEAFF
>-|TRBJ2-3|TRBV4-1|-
TGCGCCAGCAGCCAAAACGAGGAGACTACGCAGTATTTT
CASSQNEETTQYF
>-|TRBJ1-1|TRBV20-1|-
TGCAGTGCTAGTCGGGGCGGGGGAGGTACTGAAGCTTTCTTT
CSASRGGGGTEAFF
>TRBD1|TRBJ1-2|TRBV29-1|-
TGCAGCGTTGAAGGGGACAGGGGGCGCGGGGACTACACCTTC
CSVEGDRGRGDYTF
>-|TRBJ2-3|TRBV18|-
TGTGCCAGCTCACCCCCCTCCACAGATACGCAGTATTTT
CASSPPSTDTQYF
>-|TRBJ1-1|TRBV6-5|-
TGTGCCAGCAGATATCGGGGGGGATCAACTGAAGCTTTCTTT
CASRYRGGSTEAFF
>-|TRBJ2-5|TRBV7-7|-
TGTGCCAGCAGTTCAGGGACTGCGGAGACCCAGTACTTC
CASSSGTAETQYF
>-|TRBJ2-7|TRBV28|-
TGTGCCAGCAGATCCGGGTCATCCTACGAGCAGTACTTC
CASRSGSSYEQYF
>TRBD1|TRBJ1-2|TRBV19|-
TGTGCCAGTAGTAGCTGGGACAGTACTAACTATGGCTACACCTTC
CASSSWDSTNYGYTF
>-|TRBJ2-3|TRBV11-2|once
TGTGCCAGCAGCCCGCCGACAGCTTTCACCATGGATACGCAGTATTTT
CASSPPTAFTMDTQYF
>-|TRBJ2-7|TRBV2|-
TGTGCCAGCAGTGTTCCTCCCCCGGGGACTGACGAGCAGTACTTC
CASSVPPPGTDEQYF
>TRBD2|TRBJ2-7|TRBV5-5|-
TGTGCCAGCAGCTTGGGCGGGGGTTCAGTCTCCTACGAGCAGTACTTC
CASSLGGGSVSYEQYF
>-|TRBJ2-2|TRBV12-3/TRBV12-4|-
TGTGCCAGCAGTTACTTCGGGGAGCTGTTTTTT
CASSYFGELFF
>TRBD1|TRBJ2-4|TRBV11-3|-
TGTGCCAGCAGTCTCCGGGACAGGGGTCACATTCAGTACTTC
CASSLRDRGHIQYF
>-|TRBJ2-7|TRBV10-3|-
TGTGCCATCGGGGTCTCAGGGGAGCAGTACTTC
CAIGVSGEQYF
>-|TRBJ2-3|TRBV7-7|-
TGTGCCAGCAGCACAGGGTGGGGACCACCAGTTACGCAGTATTTT
CASSTGWGPPVTQYF
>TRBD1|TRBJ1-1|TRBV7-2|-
TGTGCCAGCAGCCATCGACAGGGAACCACTGAAGCTTTCTTT
CASSHRQGTTEAFF
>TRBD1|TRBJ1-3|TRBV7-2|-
TGTGCCAGCAGCTTAGAAAAGGGGGTCAGGGGGCCATCTGGAAACACCATATATTTT
CASSLEKGVRGPSGNTIYF
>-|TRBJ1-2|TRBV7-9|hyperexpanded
TGTGCCAGCAGCCCCCCCGGACGGGAAATCTATGGCTACACCTTC
CASSPPGREIYGYTF
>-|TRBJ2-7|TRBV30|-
TGTGCCTGGAGTGTCGGGCGGGGCAAGGAAGAGCAGTACTTC
CAWSVGRGKEEQYF
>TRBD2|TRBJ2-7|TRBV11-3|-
TGTGCCAGCAGCTTAGGTCTAGCGGGGGACGAGCAGTACTTC
CASSLGLAGDEQYF
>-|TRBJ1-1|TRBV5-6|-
TGTGCCAGCAGCCTAGGCAGGGCCACTGAAGCTTTCTTT
CASSLGRATEAFF
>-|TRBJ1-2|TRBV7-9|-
TGTGCCAGCAGCGTCACAGGGTATGGCTACACCTTC
CASSVTGYGYTF
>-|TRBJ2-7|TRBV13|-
TGTGCCAGCAGCTTAGGTGCTGGCGGGGAACCCTACGAGCAGTACTTC
CASSLGAGGEPYEQYF